Listed here are 3 T cell receptor beta chains from one sample, sequenced in a study of shared clonotypes between healthy human individuals. Here immunoSEQ multiplex PCR was the method, and the copy in TCRdb shows in-frame clones only, minus some. The sample lists roughly 1.5 million clones; approximately 98% were seen once. Sequencing input: naive CD4+ T cells sorted from blood. Subset noted: CD45RA+ positively selected. These receptors were taken from a man aged 30 to 45 in good health.

The chain joins TRBV5-6 to TRBJ2-7; tentatively, D is TRBD1 or TRBD2 (5 bases each). Looked up from germline, CDR1 is SGHDT and CDR2 is YYEEEE. The V end lost 4 bases, the J end lost 0 bases, and 17 bases lay between the germline ends. The CDR3 extends over 16 amino acids. The CDR3 coding sequence is TGTGCCAGCAGCGGCACCGGGACCGTTGACTCCTACGAGCAGTACTTC. Translating it yields CASSGTGTVDSYEQYF.

Comments on this clone: Other DNA sequences of this sample code for an identical CDR3. The CDR3: CASSLPGSYEQYF. As DNA, the CDR3 is TGTGCCAGCAGCCTTCCGGGGTCCTACGAGCAGTACTTC. The chain carries TRBV7-9 and TRBJ2-7, with D tentatively TRBD2 (5 bases). There are 13 residues in the CDR3. The germline V gene has CDR1 SEHNR and CDR2 FQNEAQ (reference sequence). With 5 bases removed from V and 1 base from J, the gap between germline ends came to 9 bases.

The chain is built from TRBV5-6 and TRBJ1-2; D unresolved. The V gene's germline CDR1 is SGHDT and CDR2 YYEEEE. The CDR3 has 14 residues. Between the trimmed V and J ends, which lost 0 bases and 0 bases, there was a span of 6 bases. The CDR3 here is CASSLGTSNYGYTF. The CDR3 nucleotides read TGTGCCAGCAGCTTGGGTACCTCTAACTATGGCTACACCTTC.